The present TCR beta chain was sequenced within a study of early T cells in non-severe SARS-CoV-2 infection. Overall study findings and caveats: Database matching using VDJdb favored anti-spike CD8 responses, with private and CD4 specificities left missing.

This clonotype occurred a few times. Its antigen is currently unknown. The V gene's germline CDR1 is MNHEY and CDR2 SVGAGI. V lost 0 bases, J lost 0 bases, and 10 bases stayed unmatched. The length of the CDR3 is 19 residues. Unique molecular identifiers were attached to individual cDNA molecules. TCRdb passed the 5' RACE reads through MiXCR, listing each CDR3 protein once. The sample yields 26,000 or so distinct CDR3 sequences, around 5.5% seen once. The rearrangement links TRBV6-5 to TRBJ2-3; the match to TRBD2 covers 9 bases. What was sequenced was whole blood. This clonotype was obtained from an adult who was a healthcare worker with PCR-confirmed SARS-CoV-2 infection or an uninfected control (not recorded which). In nucleotides, the CDR3 is TGTGCCAGCAGTTACTCGAGGAGGGTAGCGGGGGCTAGCACAGATACGCAGTATTTT. Translated, it gives CASSYSRRVAGASTDTQYF.